Below, 3 T cell receptor beta chains from the same sample are listed, as sequenced in a study of cytomegalovirus exposure and HLA in healthy donors. PCR primers comprised 60 Vbeta and 13 Jbeta primers. The assay was immunoSEQ multiplex PCR, and TCRdb's table has in-frame clones only and misses some. In the table there are under 250,000 clones, about 85% of which are singletons. Sequenced input: PBMCs. All receptors come from a girl aged 2 to 10 in good health and CMV-seronegative.

The chain employs TRBV5-1 and TRBJ2-7, with TRBD1 matching over 7 bases. Trimming took 4 bases from V and 4 from J; bases not matched to a gene: 11. This CDR3 has 15 residues. Germline CDR1 and CDR2: SGHRS and YFSETQ. The CDR3 protein is CASSIDPGGRYEQYF. As DNA, the CDR3 is TGCGCCAGCAGCATCGACCCAGGGGGTAGGTACGAGCAGTACTTC.

The rearrangement joins TRBV27 to TRBJ1-1; 8 bases are a match to TRBD1. The J segment lost 11 bases and the V segment lost 2 bases, leaving 4 bases of the junction unmatched. This CDR3 has 12 amino acids. Germline V CDR1 and CDR2: MNHEY, SMNVEV (reference sequence). The CDR3 DNA sequence: TGTGCCAGCAGTTTAGGGACAGGAAAGGCTTTCTTT. Translation: CASSLGTGKAFF.

The V and J genes are TRBV29-1 and TRBJ2-7; 7 nucleotides agree with TRBD1. The CDR3 consists of 12 residues. J was trimmed by 0 bases and V by 6 bases; bases with no gene match: 2. Germline V gives CDR1 SQVTM, CDR2 ANQGSEA. The CDR3: CSVRQGSYEQYF. The CDR3 DNA follows: TGCAGCGTAAGACAGGGCTCCTACGAGCAGTACTTC.